A selection of T cell receptor beta chains follows, all from one sample in a study of T cells in localized non-small cell lung cancer. Only in-frame clones appear in the TCRdb table, and some are missing; sequencing was by immunoSEQ multiplex PCR. The sample has roughly 15,000 clones, more than 70% seen once; the top ten hold approximately 26%. This specimen was peripheral blood, taken before any cancer treatment. The receptors shown here come from a female donor aged 60 or older with stage I squamous cell lung carcinoma. The CDR3 runs from the conserved cysteine through the conserved F or W. D genes are given only for firm matches. Clone size appears in some rows only: once, few, many, or a class for an expanded clone.

V,D,J,size,DNA,CDR3
TRBV6-5,NA,TRBJ1-2,NA,TGTGCCAGCAGCCCCGGGGGTCACTATGGCTACACCTTC,CASSPGGHYGYTF
TRBV19,TRBD1,TRBJ1-1,NA,TGTGCCAGTAGTACAGGGGGCAAGGTGACTGAAGCTTTCTTT,CASSTGGKVTEAFF
TRBV19,NA,TRBJ1-5,once,TGTGCCAGTAGTATTCTAGGGTTGGGGCCCCAGCATTTT,CASSILGLGPQHF
TRBV27,NA,TRBJ2-7,few,TGTGCCAGCAGAAGGACTCCTACCTACGAGCAGTACTTC,CASRRTPTYEQYF
TRBV5-1,NA,TRBJ2-3,NA,TGCGCCAGCAGCTTGGGGTATCGGGCATCTTCAGATACGCAGTATTTT,CASSLGYRASSDTQYF
TRBV19,NA,TRBJ1-5,NA,TGTGCCAGTAGACCGGGAGTCGATCAGCCCCAGCATTTT,CASRPGVDQPQHF
TRBV28,TRBD2,TRBJ2-3,NA,TGTGCCAGTAGCGGGCCCACCCAACTCACAGATACGCAGTATTTT,CASSGPTQLTDTQYF
TRBV5-6,TRBD1,TRBJ1-1,NA,TGTGCCAGCAGCTTCCCAGGGGGCATGGGGACTGAAGCTTTCTTT,CASSFPGGMGTEAFF
TRBV28,TRBD1,TRBJ1-2,NA,TGTGCCAGCAGCCAAGGGACAGCTCTTGGCTACACCTTC,CASSQGTALGYTF
TRBV2,NA,TRBJ2-2,NA,TGTGCCAGCAGTGTCTCGGCAGACACCGGGGAGCTGTTTTTT,CASSVSADTGELFF
TRBV9,TRBD1,TRBJ1-3,NA,TGTGCCAGCCGCCCCCCGGGTGAGACAGGGGGCGTTGGAAACACCATATATTTT,CASRPPGETGGVGNTIYF
TRBV6-5,NA,TRBJ1-1,NA,TGTGCCAGCAGTTACGCAGGGTCTGTTGACACTGAAGCTTTCTTT,CASSYAGSVDTEAFF
TRBV4-1,TRBD1,TRBJ1-1,few,TGCGCCAGCAGCTCGACAGGGGGCGTCACTGAAGCTTTCTTT,CASSSTGGVTEAFF
TRBV5-6,NA,TRBJ2-7,medium-sized,TGTGCCAGCAGCTCTCCGGGCCCTACGGTTTACGAGCAGTACTTC,CASSSPGPTVYEQYF
TRBV29-1,TRBD2,TRBJ2-3,NA,TGCAGCGTTGAGAGCGGGGCTAGCACAGATACGCAGTATTTT,CSVESGASTDTQYF
TRBV6-5,NA,TRBJ1-6,once,TGTGCCAGCAGTTCCTCAGGTCACTCCTATAATTCACCCCTCCACTTT,CASSSSGHSYNSPLHF
TRBV10-2,TRBD2,TRBJ2-3,NA,TGCGCCAGCAGTGATCGGGGGGGCGGGGACTACACAGATACGCAGTATTTT,CASSDRGGGDYTDTQYF
TRBV30,NA,TRBJ2-5,NA,TGTGCCTGGAGCAGGGGATTAGAGACCCAGTACTTC,CAWSRGLETQYF
TRBV30,NA,TRBJ1-1,NA,TGTGCCTGGAGTGTACGAGAAAACACTGAAGCTTTCTTT,CAWSVRENTEAFF
TRBV9,TRBD2,TRBJ2-7,NA,TGTGCCAGCAGCAGGACTGGGACTAGCTGGTACGAGCAGTACTTC,CASSRTGTSWYEQYF
TRBV28,NA,TRBJ2-7,NA,TGTGCCAGCGGGAGATACTCCGAGCAGTACTTC,CASGRYSEQYF
TRBV19,NA,TRBJ1-5,few,TGTGCCAGTAGTATTCGGGGGGACCAGCCCCAGCATTTT,CASSIRGDQPQHF
TRBV28,TRBD2,TRBJ2-7,NA,TGTGCCAGCAGTTTCCTGACTAGCGGGAGTTTATACGAGCAGTACTTC,CASSFLTSGSLYEQYF
TRBV15,TRBD1,TRBJ1-5,NA,TGTGCCACCAGCAGTGACCGGGAACAGGGGGATCAGCCCCAGCATTTT,CATSSDREQGDQPQHF
TRBV7-2,NA,TRBJ1-5,NA,TGTGCCAGCAGCTTAAGAGCTAATAGCAATCAGCCCCAGCATTTT,CASSLRANSNQPQHF
TRBV29-1,NA,TRBJ2-7,NA,TGCAGCGTTAGCAGTGGGCCTAACGAGCAGTACTTC,CSVSSGPNEQYF
TRBV28,NA,TRBJ2-1,NA,TGTGCCAGTCTAAGCGGATTAAGCTCCTACAATGAGCAGTTCTTC,CASLSGLSSYNEQFF
TRBV27,NA,TRBJ1-3,NA,TGTGCCAGCAGTTTTGCGGTAGGAAACACCATATATTTT,CASSFAVGNTIYF
TRBV5-4,TRBD1,TRBJ2-2,few,TGTGCCAGCAGCCCGGGACAGGCGAACACCGGGGAGCTGTTTTTT,CASSPGQANTGELFF
TRBV7-2,NA,TRBJ2-5,NA,TGTGCCAGCAGCCGGACGCAAGAGACCCAGTACTTC,CASSRTQETQYF
TRBV27,NA,TRBJ1-5,NA,TGTGCCAGCAGTCCTTGGGCGGATCAGCCCCAGCATTTT,CASSPWADQPQHF
TRBV6-5,TRBD1,TRBJ1-1,NA,TGTGCCAGCACCAGGACAGGTGACACTGAAGCTTTCTTT,CASTRTGDTEAFF
TRBV30,NA,TRBJ1-4,NA,TGTGCCTCCCTCCGGGACGATGAAAAACTGTTTTTT,CASLRDDEKLFF
TRBV7-3,NA,TRBJ2-1,once,TGTGCCAGCAGCGACGGCAGGGGCAATGAGCAGTTCTTC,CASSDGRGNEQFF
TRBV5-5,NA,TRBJ2-3,NA,TGTGCCAGCAGCGTCCCGGGACTTTGGAATACGCAGTATTTT,CASSVPGLWNTQYF
TRBV4-2,NA,TRBJ2-1,NA,TGTGCCAGCAGCCAAAGGGACCCGGGGGATGAGCAGTTCTTC,CASSQRDPGDEQFF
TRBV6-1,TRBD1,TRBJ1-1,NA,TGTGCCAGCAACAAACAGGGGAGCACTGAAGCTTTCTTT,CASNKQGSTEAFF
TRBV6-5,TRBD1,TRBJ1-2,NA,TGTGCCATCAGCTCCCCAGGGGGCGACTATGGCTACACCTTC,CAISSPGGDYGYTF
TRBV2,NA,TRBJ2-7,few,TGTGCCAGCACCAGGGGGGGCGGGAGCTCCTACGAGCAGTACTTC,CASTRGGGSSYEQYF
TRBV5-1,TRBD2,TRBJ2-5,NA,TGCGCCAGCAAGCTAGCGGGAGGAACAGAGACCCAGTACTTC,CASKLAGGTETQYF
TRBV6-6,NA,TRBJ1-4,NA,TGTGCCAGCAGTTCTACGTCTGGGGTACTGTTTTTT,CASSSTSGVLFF
TRBV19,TRBD1,TRBJ1-1,few,TGTGCCAGTAGTCCCGACAGGGTGGAAGCTTTCTTT,CASSPDRVEAFF
TRBV9,TRBD1,TRBJ1-6,NA,TGTGCCAGCAGCCCCTTGACAGGGGATTCACCCCTCCACTTT,CASSPLTGDSPLHF
TRBV7-8,NA,TRBJ1-2,NA,TGTGCCAGCACCGACCCAACTAGTGCCTCCACAAATGGCTACACCTTC,CASTDPTSASTNGYTF
TRBV5-1,TRBD1,TRBJ1-4,NA,TGCGCCAGCAGCTTGGTCGCCTCCGGGACAGGGGATGAAAAACTGTTTTTT,CASSLVASGTGDEKLFF
TRBV28,TRBD1,TRBJ1-5,NA,TGTGCCAGCAGTCCTCAGGGGGTGAATCAGCCCCAGCATTTT,CASSPQGVNQPQHF
TRBV19,TRBD2,TRBJ2-7,once,TGTGCCAGTAGTCGGACTAGCGGGGGGGCGTCCGAGCAGTACTTC,CASSRTSGGASEQYF
TRBV7-6,NA,TRBJ1-4,NA,TGTGCCAGCAGCCTAGACGTAACTAATGAAAAACTGTTTTTT,CASSLDVTNEKLFF
TRBV6-5,NA,TRBJ2-3,NA,TGTGCCAGCAGTTACGGATCGGGAGAGGGCACAGATACGCAGTATTTT,CASSYGSGEGTDTQYF
TRBV9,NA,TRBJ1-1,NA,TGTGCCAGCAGCGTAGGGGCGAACACTGAAGCTTTCTTT,CASSVGANTEAFF